The clone carrying this T cell receptor (beta chain) was observed many times. Its cognate antigen is unknown. This specimen comes from a study of T cells in Graves' hyperthyroidism and ophthalmopathy. Study-wide results and limits: Median prediction lead before ophthalmopathy onset was 5.5 to 7 months with the model.

TCR beta CDR3 sequences were amplified from RNA transcripts. Researchers ran a first-round RT-PCR on the TCR CDR3 using the HTBI primer set. A single record per CDR3 protein comes from TCRdb applying MiXCR to the multiplex PCR reads. The sample yields about 300,000 distinct CDR3 sequences, 15% to 20% seen once. This CDR3 contains 15 residues. Trimming took off 0 bases at V and 0 bases at J, with 6 bases between the two ends. CDR1 is SGHAT and CDR2 is FQNNGV in the germline V gene. Sequencing was performed on blood. The chain employs TRBV11-2 and TRBJ1-3; no clear D. The origin of this receptor is a man aged 45-60 years with Graves' ophthalmopathy. For the CDR3, the DNA is TGTGCCAGCAGCTTAGAGAGGAGCTCTGGAAACACCATATATTTT. It encodes CASSLERSSGNTIYF.